The following is a T cell receptor (beta chain) sequence with its context. Using immunoSEQ multiplex PCR, the repertoire was profiled, and TCRdb retains in-frame clones only, with some absent. The sample shows around 140,000 clones, about 86% of them seen only once. Analyses pooled second doses at about 4 or about 12 weeks. This sample is drawn from a study of T cell responses to AZD1222 COVID-19 vaccine. The CDR3 length is 14 residues. Trimming cost V 5 bases and J 0 bases, with 8 bases left between them. The V gene's germline CDR1 is SNHLY and CDR2 FYNNEI. Sequencing was performed on peripheral blood, taken 28 days after the second AZD1222 dose. The TCR sequence derives from an adult who received the AZD1222 COVID-19 vaccine. The rearrangement joins TRBV2 to TRBJ1-3, with unresolved D. CDR3 in amino acids: CASSIDFSGNTIYF. The CDR3 DNA reads as TGTGCCAGCAGTATAGATTTCTCTGGAAACACCATATATTTT.